This is a list of T cell receptor beta chains from one sample in a study of cytomegalovirus exposure and HLA in healthy donors. Only in-frame clones appear in the TCRdb table, and some are missing; sequencing was by immunoSEQ multiplex PCR. The sample holds more than 150,000 clones, over 70% seen once. The material sequenced was PBMCs. The receptors here all came from a woman aged 45-65 years in good health and CMV-seropositive. Each CDR3 is given with its conserved first and last residue. The order of the fields is V gene, clone size, D gene, J gene, CDR3 protein, CDR3 DNA. A D gene is named only where the DNA matches it firmly. Rows give clone size only sometimes, using once, few, many, or a class for an expanded clone.

v_gene: TRBV7-8
abundance: NA
d_gene: NA
j_gene: TRBJ1-3
CDR3aa: CASSLSQGNSGNTIYF
CDR3nt: TGTGCCAGCAGCCTTTCACAGGGCAATTCTGGAAACACCATATATTTT

v_gene: TRBV5-6
abundance: NA
d_gene: NA
j_gene: TRBJ1-2
CDR3aa: CASRSTGIAYGYTF
CDR3nt: TGTGCCAGCAGATCCACAGGGATTGCCTATGGCTACACCTTC

v_gene: TRBV30
abundance: NA
d_gene: NA
j_gene: TRBJ1-3
CDR3aa: CAWRVGGAGNTIYF
CDR3nt: TGTGCCTGGAGAGTAGGGGGGGCTGGAAACACCATATATTTT

v_gene: TRBV19
abundance: NA
d_gene: NA
j_gene: TRBJ2-3
CDR3aa: CASSIGGGTDTQYF
CDR3nt: TGTGCCAGTAGTATAGGGGGGGGCACAGATACGCAGTATTTT

v_gene: TRBV19
abundance: NA
d_gene: NA
j_gene: TRBJ1-1
CDR3aa: CASSPRRGGTSEAFF
CDR3nt: TGTGCCAGTAGTCCGAGGCGAGGGGGAACAAGTGAAGCTTTCTTT

v_gene: TRBV9
abundance: NA
d_gene: NA
j_gene: TRBJ2-6
CDR3aa: CASSTARASGANVLTF
CDR3nt: TGTGCCAGCAGCACCGCCAGGGCCTCTGGGGCCAACGTCCTGACTTTC

v_gene: TRBV11-3
abundance: NA
d_gene: TRBD1
j_gene: TRBJ1-3
CDR3aa: CASSDRASSGNTIYF
CDR3nt: TGTGCCAGCAGCGACAGGGCGTCCTCTGGAAACACCATATATTTT

v_gene: TRBV9
abundance: few
d_gene: TRBD2
j_gene: TRBJ2-1
CDR3aa: CASSPGGLESAEQFF
CDR3nt: TGTGCCAGCAGCCCTGGGGGACTAGAATCTGCTGAGCAGTTCTTC

v_gene: TRBV15
abundance: NA
d_gene: NA
j_gene: TRBJ1-2
CDR3aa: CATSRDFGTAYGYTF
CDR3nt: TGTGCCACCAGCAGAGATTTCGGCACAGCCTATGGCTACACCTTC

v_gene: TRBV19
abundance: NA
d_gene: NA
j_gene: TRBJ1-2
CDR3aa: CASSMWGSYRYTF
CDR3nt: TGTGCCAGTAGTATGTGGGGCTCCTATCGCTACACCTTC

v_gene: TRBV15
abundance: NA
d_gene: TRBD1
j_gene: TRBJ1-5
CDR3aa: CATSKGTAETVRPQHF
CDR3nt: TGTGCCACCAGCAAGGGGACAGCCGAGACCGTACGGCCCCAGCATTTT

v_gene: TRBV18
abundance: few
d_gene: TRBD2
j_gene: TRBJ2-1
CDR3aa: CASSLAGGQDEQFF
CDR3nt: TGTGCCAGCTCTCTAGCGGGAGGGCAGGATGAGCAGTTCTTC

v_gene: TRBV19
abundance: NA
d_gene: NA
j_gene: TRBJ1-1
CDR3aa: CASKGQAFTEAFF
CDR3nt: TGTGCTAGTAAGGGACAAGCCTTCACTGAAGCTTTCTTT

v_gene: TRBV6-1
abundance: NA
d_gene: NA
j_gene: TRBJ1-3
CDR3aa: CASTVGGFSGNTIYF
CDR3nt: TGTGCCAGCACTGTAGGAGGATTCTCTGGAAACACCATATATTTT

v_gene: TRBV23-1
abundance: NA
d_gene: NA
j_gene: TRBJ1-1
CDR3aa: CASSHPKGYAEAFF
CDR3nt: TGCGCCAGCAGTCATCCGAAGGGGTACGCTGAAGCTTTCTTT

v_gene: TRBV2
abundance: NA
d_gene: TRBD2
j_gene: TRBJ2-1
CDR3aa: CASAGTSGRGDEQFF
CDR3nt: TGTGCCAGCGCCGGGACTAGCGGGAGGGGTGATGAGCAGTTCTTC

v_gene: TRBV2
abundance: NA
d_gene: NA
j_gene: TRBJ2-6
CDR3aa: CASSPEAGANVLTF
CDR3nt: TGTGCCAGCAGCCCAGAGGCTGGGGCCAACGTCCTGACTTTC

v_gene: TRBV11-2
abundance: NA
d_gene: TRBD1
j_gene: TRBJ2-5
CDR3aa: CASSLGQGIETQYF
CDR3nt: TGTGCCAGCAGCTTAGGACAGGGGATAGAGACCCAGTACTTC

v_gene: TRBV7-8
abundance: NA
d_gene: NA
j_gene: TRBJ1-2
CDR3aa: CASSLGGQGRGVYGYTF
CDR3nt: TGTGCCAGCAGCTTAGGGGGTCAGGGACGGGGGGTGTATGGCTACACCTTC

v_gene: TRBV5-6
abundance: NA
d_gene: TRBD1
j_gene: TRBJ2-7
CDR3aa: CASSLVGQGAYEQYF
CDR3nt: TGTGCCAGCAGCTTGGTAGGACAGGGGGCCTACGAGCAGTACTTC

v_gene: TRBV19
abundance: NA
d_gene: TRBD2
j_gene: TRBJ2-1
CDR3aa: CASRGLAGANEQFF
CDR3nt: TGTGCCAGTAGAGGACTAGCGGGAGCCAATGAGCAGTTCTTC

v_gene: TRBV5-6
abundance: NA
d_gene: TRBD2
j_gene: TRBJ2-1
CDR3aa: CASSHAGTISYNEQFF
CDR3nt: TGTGCCAGCAGCCACGCCGGGACTATTTCCTACAATGAGCAGTTCTTC

v_gene: TRBV6-4
abundance: NA
d_gene: NA
j_gene: TRBJ1-2
CDR3aa: CASSAASNYGYTF
CDR3nt: TGTGCCAGCAGCGCGGCTTCTAACTATGGCTACACCTTC

v_gene: TRBV29-1
abundance: few
d_gene: NA
j_gene: TRBJ2-1
CDR3aa: CSVEGGLDRPNEQFF
CDR3nt: TGCAGCGTTGAAGGAGGTCTAGATAGGCCCAATGAGCAGTTCTTC

v_gene: TRBV6-5
abundance: once
d_gene: TRBD1
j_gene: TRBJ1-1
CDR3aa: CASSYSRDRNTEAFF
CDR3nt: TGTGCCAGCAGTTACTCCAGGGACAGGAACACTGAAGCTTTCTTT

v_gene: TRBV6-5
abundance: NA
d_gene: TRBD1
j_gene: TRBJ2-2
CDR3aa: CASSYSTGDDAGELFF
CDR3nt: TGTGCCAGCAGTTACTCGACAGGGGACGACGCCGGGGAGCTGTTTTTT

v_gene: TRBV6-5
abundance: few
d_gene: NA
j_gene: TRBJ1-2
CDR3aa: CASSYSTQGIGYTF
CDR3nt: TGTGCCAGCAGTTACTCGACGCAGGGTATAGGCTACACCTTC

v_gene: TRBV27
abundance: few
d_gene: TRBD2
j_gene: TRBJ2-7
CDR3aa: CASSLSTGTSGYEQYF
CDR3nt: TGTGCCAGCAGTTTATCTACCGGGACTAGCGGCTACGAGCAGTACTTC

v_gene: TRBV4-2
abundance: NA
d_gene: NA
j_gene: TRBJ2-3
CDR3aa: CASSQGAAGDTDTQYF
CDR3nt: TGTGCCAGCAGCCAGGGCGCAGCGGGTGACACAGATACGCAGTATTTT

v_gene: TRBV7-2
abundance: NA
d_gene: TRBD1
j_gene: TRBJ2-3
CDR3aa: CASSLAGQGFTDTQYF
CDR3nt: TGTGCCAGCAGCTTAGCGGGACAGGGGTTCACAGATACGCAGTATTTT